This T cell receptor beta chain was captured by sequencing in a study of shared clonotypes between healthy human individuals. Those who donated were healthy HIV-negative adults, with no recent acute infections or vaccinations reported. The data were produced by immunoSEQ multiplex PCR, yet TCRdb's version contains in-frame clones alone and is incomplete. The profile covers approximately 2.4 million clones, with almost 96% appearing a single time and around 0.13% taken by the ten largest. This TCR was recovered from a man aged 18 to 30 in good health. Sequencing used naive CD4+ T cells sorted from blood. Subset described: CD45RA+ positively selected.

CDR3 DNA: TGTGCCTGGGGCCAACAGGGGGTTAATGAAAAACTGTTTTTT. Its protein product is CAWGQQGVNEKLFF. This chain joins TRBV30 and TRBJ1-4, with 8 bases aligning to TRBD1. The CDR3 runs to 14 residues. With 5 bases clipped from V and 4 bases from J, the junction kept 6 bases outside the gene matches. Per germline, CDR1 GTSNPN and CDR2 SVGIG (reference sequence).